This T cell receptor beta chain was identified during a study of OX40 agonist ivuxolimab in advanced cancers. The CDR3 has 14 residues. Germline V gene data show CDR1 as SGHRS and CDR2 as YFSETQ. The V gene lost 2 bases and the J gene lost 5 bases, with 13 bases spanning the gap. Sequencing was performed with immunoSEQ multiplex PCR; in TCRdb, only in-frame clones are kept and a portion is missing. The sample has 19,000 or so clones, about 86% seen once. The TCR comes from an adult with an advanced solid tumor such as melanoma, head and neck, liver or kidney cancer. This specimen consisted of CD4+ or CD8+ T cells sorted from blood, obtained in a trial of the OX40 agonist ivuxolimab. This rearrangement joins TRBV5-1 to TRBJ2-5; possibly TRBD2 for D (7 bases). Here the CDR3 DNA reads TGCGCCAGCAGCTTTGGAGGGGGGGCCGAGACCCAGTACTTC. Amino acid sequence: CASSFGGGAETQYF. The complete variable domain, with remaining parts taken from reference TRBV5-1 and TRBJ2-5, reads KAGVTQTPRYLIKTRGQQVTLSCSPISGHRSVSWYQQTPGQGLQFLFEYFSETQRNKGNFPGRFSGRQFSNSRSEMNVSTLELGDSALYLCASSFGGGAETQYFGPGTRLLVL.